Below, one T cell receptor (beta chain) is given with its context. For recovered donors of Cohort 3, there were two negative PCRs, clearance, or symptom resolution. V lost 4 bases to trimming and J lost 5 bases; unmatched junction nucleotides: 8. This CDR3 is built from 16 residues. Germline CDR1 SGHRS, CDR2 YFSETQ. Profiling relied on immunoSEQ multiplex PCR, and the TCRdb table lists in-frame clones only, not all of them. Counted here are around 390,000 clones, 87% occurring once; the ten biggest clones make up 10%. These data originate in a study of blood T cell repertoires in COVID-19. For the study at large: Acute-phase and convalescent COVID-19 samples originated in the United States, Italy and Spain. PBMCs, B-cell-depleted T cells, or T cells provided the cDNA or gDNA that made up the material.

The sequenced sample consisted of PBMCs or T cells enriched from blood (not recorded which). The TCR sequence derives from a woman in her fifties or sixties who had recovered from COVID-19. The V gene is TRBV5-1, the J gene TRBJ2-1; 11 nucleotides align to TRBD2. CDR3 nucleotides: TGCGCCAGCAGCCAGGCTAGCGGGGGGCGAAACAATGAGCAGTTCTTC. Amino acid sequence: CASSQASGGRNNEQFF. Together with reference TRBV5-1 and TRBJ2-1, the CDR3 gives the full variable domain: KAGVTQTPRYLIKTRGQQVTLSCSPISGHRSVSWYQQTPGQGLQFLFEYFSETQRNKGNFPGRFSGRQFSNSRSEMNVSTLELGDSALYLCASSQASGGRNNEQFFGPGTRLTVL.